These 23 T cell receptor beta chains were sequenced from one sample in a study of vaccination effects on CD4 cells after COVID-19. Profiled with immunoSEQ multiplex PCR; TCRdb holds only in-frame clones, not every one. The profile shows about 58,000 clones, 65% to 80% of them singletons. Antigens for these TCRs are unknown. Following 10 days of culture, CD4+ T cells were isolated. The sequencing here drew on CD4+ T cells from PBMCs cultured without peptide, taken before COVID-19 vaccination. Source of these receptors: a human donor who received a COVID-19 vaccine.

The gene calls are TRBV28 and TRBJ2-4; tentatively, D is TRBD1 or TRBD2 (5 bases each). CDR3 size: 14 residues. Trimming removed 3 bases from V and 0 bases from J, with 6 bases in between. CDR1 is MDHEN, CDR2 SYDVKM, per germline. For the CDR3, the DNA is TGTGCCAGCAGTTTTGGGGGAGCCAAAAACATTCAGTACTTC. Translation gives CASSFGGAKNIQYF.

The chain carries TRBV5-1 and TRBJ2-7, with a possible D match to TRBD1 (6 bases). CDR1 SGHRS and CDR2 YFSETQ come from the germline V gene. V dropped 2 bases and J dropped 4 bases, with 16 bases sitting between them. CDR3 length equals 15 residues. The CDR3 DNA reads TGCGCCAGCAGCTTAGGAATGGGACAACCATACGAGCAGTACGTC. Translation gives CASSLGMGQPYEQYV.

The gene calls are TRBV2 and TRBJ2-5, with D maybe TRBD2 (5 bases). V lost 7 bases and J lost 5, with 11 bases in between. From germline, CDR1 is SNHLY and CDR2 FYNNEI. The CDR3 is 12 amino acids. CDR3 amino acids: CASTEGGETQYF. Written as DNA, the CDR3 is TGTGCCAGCACTGAGGGTGGGGAGACCCAGTACTTC.

The V call is TRBV5-1, the J call TRBJ2-1; D may be TRBD2 (7 bases). The CDR3 is made up of 15 amino acids. The V gene lost 0 bases and the J gene lost 2 bases, with 9 bases spanning the gap. Germline lookup yields CDR1 SGHRS and CDR2 YFSETQ. The CDR3 loop is CASSLEGGTYNEQFF. Written as DNA, the CDR3 is TGCGCCAGCAGCTTGGAGGGGGGGACCTACAATGAGCAGTTCTTC.

The chain is built from TRBV11-2 and TRBJ1-4; D might be TRBD1 (6 bases). Germline V gives CDR1 SGHAT, CDR2 FQNNGV. The V end was cut by 3 bases, the J end by 8 bases, with 13 bases between. CDR3 length equals 14 residues. The CDR3 nucleotides are TGTGCCAGCAGCTTTTCTGGGGGCGGGGAAAAACTGTTTTTT. Encoded protein: CASSFSGGGEKLFF.

Of note for this clone: Other DNA sequences in this sample translate to the same CDR3. The chain carries TRBV28 and TRBJ2-4; 8 nucleotides line up with TRBD2. CDR1 and CDR2 from the germline V gene are MDHEN and SYDVKM. The V segment lost 4 bases and the J segment 1 base; nucleotides outside the gene matches: 3. The CDR3 is made up of 15 amino acids. The CDR3 DNA is TGTGCCAGCAGTTCCGGGGGGGCCGCCAAAAACATTCAGTACTTC. Protein product: CASSSGGAAKNIQYF. Full variable domain (remainder filled in from reference TRBV28 and TRBJ2-4): DVKVTQSSRYLVKRTGEKVFLECVQDMDHENMFWYRQDPGLGLRLIYFSYDVKMKEKGDIPEGYSVSREKKERFSLILESASTNQTSMYLCASSSGGAAKNIQYFGAGTRLSVL.

As concerns this clone: Other DNA sequences in this sample translate to the same CDR3. The chain has TRBV18 and TRBJ2-5; unclear D gene. The CDR3 is made up of 11 amino acids. V was shortened by 2 bases and J by 5 bases, with 3 bases between the two germline ends. Germline V lookup: CDR1 KGHSH, CDR2 LQKENI. The CDR3 sequence: CASSPGETQYF. The CDR3, as DNA: TGTGCCAGCTCACCAGGGGAGACCCAGTACTTC.

V is TRBV2 and J is TRBJ1-6; 8 nucleotides agree with TRBD1. Looked up from germline, CDR1 is SNHLY and CDR2 is FYNNEI. The CDR3 runs to 16 residues. The J segment lost 10 bases and the V segment lost 6 bases, leaving 14 bases of the junction unmatched. CDR3 coding DNA: TGTGCCAGCAGCCAGGACAGGGTAAAGATCGGGTCACCCCTCCACTTT. Protein: CASSQDRVKIGSPLHF. Full variable domain (rest looked up from reference TRBV2 and TRBJ1-6): EPEVTQTPSHQVTQMGQEVILRCVPISNHLYFYWYRQILGQKVEFLVSFYNNEISEKSEIFDDQFSVERPDGSNFTLKIRSTKLEDSAMYFCASSQDRVKIGSPLHFGNGTRLTVT.

The chain uses TRBV24-1 and TRBJ1-4; possible D gene TRBD1, 5 bases. The CDR3 spans 16 residues. The germline CDR1 and CDR2 sequences are KGHDR and SFDVKD. Trimming removed 3 bases from V and 4 bases from J, with 14 bases in between. CDR3 DNA sequence: TGTGCCACCAGTGATGGGAGACAGTGGTATAATGAAAAACTGTTTTTT. Its protein product is CATSDGRQWYNEKLFF.

The chain joins TRBV30 to TRBJ1-1; TRBD1 aligns across 7 bases. With 5 bases clipped from V and 3 bases from J, the junction kept 12 bases outside the gene matches. Germline V CDR1 and CDR2: GTSNPN, SVGIG (reference sequence). The CDR3 has 15 amino acids. Here the CDR3 DNA reads TGTGCCTGGGGCGCACTCAGGGGGAAAGACACTGAAGCTTTCTTT. Translating gives CAWGALRGKDTEAFF.

This clone was found once. The J gene is TRBJ2-3, the V gene TRBV4-3; D is undetermined. There are 13 residues in the CDR3. Looked up from germline, CDR1 is LGHNA and CDR2 is YSLEER. V was shortened by 0 bases and J by 5 bases, with 6 bases between the two germline ends. CDR3 residues: CASSQDDGDTQYF. DNA of the CDR3: TGCGCCAGCAGCCAAGACGACGGAGATACGCAGTATTTT.

This clone came up a few times. The chain joins TRBV7-3 to TRBJ2-1; 7 nucleotides line up with TRBD2. The germline gives CDR1 SGHTA, CDR2 FQGTGA. V lost 4 bases and J lost 6; bases outside the gene matches: 6. The CDR3 runs to 14 residues. The CDR3 loop reads CASSSGRASNEQFF. The CDR3, as DNA: TGTGCCAGCAGCTCAGGGAGGGCAAGCAATGAGCAGTTCTTC.

The chain joins TRBV7-8 to TRBJ2-4, with D perhaps matching TRBD1 (6 bases). V dropped 8 bases and J dropped 0 bases, with 14 bases sitting between them. Germline CDR1 reads SGHVS; CDR2 reads FQNEAQ. The CDR3 contains 15 residues. The CDR3: CASGDRRRAKNIQYF. CDR3 in DNA: TGTGCCAGCGGAGACAGGCGACGAGCCAAAAACATTCAGTACTTC.

The chain has TRBV28 and TRBJ1-1, with TRBD1 matching 8 bases. CDR3 length: 15 amino acids. After removal of 7 bases from V and 0 bases from J, the junction contained 7 bases not matched to a gene. Germline assignment: CDR1 MDHEN and CDR2 SYDVKM. DNA of the CDR3: TGTGCCAGCACCCCCTCGACAGGGGTGAACACTGAAGCTTTCTTT. Residues: CASTPSTGVNTEAFF.

V is TRBV7-2 and J is TRBJ1-3; D uncertain. CDR3 length equals 14 residues. Germline V gives CDR1 SGHTA, CDR2 FQGNSA. V shed 2 bases and J shed 2 bases, with 7 bases lying between them. This CDR3 is CASSLLGPGNTIYF. The CDR3 DNA follows: TGTGCCAGCAGCTTACTGGGCCCTGGAAACACCATATATTTT. The full variable domain, rest sourced from reference TRBV7-2 and TRBJ1-3, is GAGVSQSPSNKVTEKGKDVELRCDPISGHTALYWYRQSLGQGLEFLIYFQGNSAPDKSGLPSDRFSAERTGGSVSTLTIQRTQQEDSAVYLCASSLLGPGNTIYFGEGSWLTVV.

This clone has only one observation. The same CDR3 also results from other DNA sequences found in this sample. J is TRBJ1-1 and V is TRBV19, with 9 nucleotides matching TRBD1. Germline CDR1 LNHDA, CDR2 SQIVND (reference sequence). After removal of 4 bases from V and 1 base from J, the junction contained 4 bases not matched to a gene. CDR3 length equals 15 residues. CDR3 in amino acids: CASSTDRGPNTEAFF. CDR3 nucleotides: TGTGCCAGTAGTACGGACAGGGGACCGAACACTGAAGCTTTCTTT. Combining the CDR3 with reference TRBV19 and TRBJ1-1 gives the whole variable domain DGGITQSPKYLFRKEGQNVTLSCEQNLNHDAMYWYRQDPGQGLRLIYYSQIVNDFQKGDIAEGYSVSREKKESFPLTVTSAQKNPTAFYLCASSTDRGPNTEAFFGQGTRLTVV.

The chain combines TRBV19 with TRBJ1-2; no clear D gene. V was pared by 7 bases and J by 3 bases, with 18 bases between. The length of the CDR3 is 15 residues. Germline V gene sequence: CDR1 LNHDA, CDR2 SQIVND (reference sequence). The CDR3 reads CASKGFITLDYGYTF. The CDR3 coding sequence is TGTGCCAGTAAAGGATTTATAACCTTGGACTATGGCTACACCTTC.

The J gene is TRBJ1-2, the V gene TRBV6-1; tentative D call: TRBD1 (5 bases). The germline V and J ends were trimmed by 3 bases and 4 bases, with 15 bases remaining between them. The CDR3 sequence is 15 residues long. The germline V gene encodes CDR1 MNHNS and CDR2 SASEGT. The chain's CDR3 is CASSEGPGGVYGYTF. CDR3 nucleotide sequence: TGTGCCAGCAGTGAGGGGCCGGGCGGAGTCTATGGCTACACCTTC.

DNA of the CDR3: TGTGCCAGCAGTTTAACTATGCCTCAAGAGACCCAGTACTTC. Translation gives CASSLTMPQETQYF. J is TRBJ2-5 and V is TRBV6-2 or TRBV6-3; no reliable D call. Germline CDR1 MNHEY, CDR2 SVGEGT. Trimming left V 4 bases short and J 2 bases short, with 11 bases between. The CDR3 sequence is 14 residues long.

This rearrangement joins TRBV18 to TRBJ1-1; D is ambiguous. The CDR3 sequence is 12 residues long. CDR1 KGHSH and CDR2 LQKENI come from the germline V gene. The V and J ends lost 3 bases and 4 bases respectively, with 6 bases between them. The CDR3 DNA follows: TGTGCCAGCTCACCCGTAATCACTGAAGCTTTCTTT. Translation gives CASSPVITEAFF.

This clone showed up just once. The rearrangement joins TRBV29-1 to TRBJ1-3; no definite D call. The CDR3 covers 13 residues. Germline V gene sequence: CDR1 SQVTM, CDR2 ANQGSEA. The V end lost 5 bases, the J end lost 1 base, and 9 bases lay between the germline ends. CDR3 bases: TGCAGCGTTAATTGGGGATCTGGAAACACCATATATTTT. As protein: CSVNWGSGNTIYF.

The J gene is TRBJ1-4, the V gene TRBV27; D possibly corresponds to TRBD1 (5 bases). The CDR3 sequence is 15 residues long. The ends were cut back, 2 bases at V and 4 bases at J, with 11 bases in the middle. Germline CDR1 is MNHEY and CDR2 is SMNVEV (reference sequence). In DNA form, the CDR3 reads TGTGCCAGCAGTTTAATGGGACGGCTTAATGAAAAACTGTTTTTT. It yields the protein CASSLMGRLNEKLFF.

The V call is TRBV7-9, the J call TRBJ1-1; tentatively, D is TRBD1 (5 bases). CDR1 and CDR2 (germline): SEHNR, FQNEAQ (reference sequence). This CDR3 contains 13 residues. V shed 3 bases and J shed 5 bases, with 10 bases lying between them. CDR3 amino acids: CASSFGGGTEAFF. CDR3 sequence (DNA): TGTGCCAGCAGCTTTGGTGGGGGTACTGAAGCTTTCTTT. The complete variable domain, with remaining parts taken from reference TRBV7-9 and TRBJ1-1, reads DTGVSQNPRHKITKRGQNVTFRCDPISEHNRLYWYRQTLGQGPEFLTYFQNEAQLEKSRLLSDRFSAERPKGSFSTLEIQRTEQGDSAMYLCASSFGGGTEAFFGQGTRLTVV.